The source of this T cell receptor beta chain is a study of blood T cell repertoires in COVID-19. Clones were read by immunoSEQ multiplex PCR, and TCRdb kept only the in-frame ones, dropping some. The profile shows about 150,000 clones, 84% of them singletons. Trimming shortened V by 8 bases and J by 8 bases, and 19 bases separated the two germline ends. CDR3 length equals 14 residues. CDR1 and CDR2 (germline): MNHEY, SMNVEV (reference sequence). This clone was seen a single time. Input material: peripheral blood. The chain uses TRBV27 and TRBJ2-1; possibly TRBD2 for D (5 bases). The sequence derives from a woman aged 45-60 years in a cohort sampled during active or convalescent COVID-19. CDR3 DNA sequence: TGTGCCAGCGGTCAGGCAACAGCGGTGGATGAGCAGTTCTTC. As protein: CASGQATAVDEQFF.